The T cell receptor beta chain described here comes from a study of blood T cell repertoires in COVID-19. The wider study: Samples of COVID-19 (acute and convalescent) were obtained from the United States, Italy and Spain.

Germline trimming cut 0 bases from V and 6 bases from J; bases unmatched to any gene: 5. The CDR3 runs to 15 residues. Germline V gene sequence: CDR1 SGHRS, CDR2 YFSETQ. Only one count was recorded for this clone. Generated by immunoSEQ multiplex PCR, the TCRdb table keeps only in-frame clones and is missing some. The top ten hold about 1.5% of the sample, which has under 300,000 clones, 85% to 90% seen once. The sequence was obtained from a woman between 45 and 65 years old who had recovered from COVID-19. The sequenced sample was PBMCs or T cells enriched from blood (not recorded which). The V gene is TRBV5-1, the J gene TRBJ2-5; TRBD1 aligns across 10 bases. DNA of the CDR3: TGCGCCAGCAGCTTGGGGGACAGGGGTCATCAGACCCAGTACTTC. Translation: CASSLGDRGHQTQYF.